These T cell receptor beta chains were read from a single sample in a study of OX40 agonist ivuxolimab in advanced cancers. Profiling relied on immunoSEQ multiplex PCR, and the TCRdb table lists in-frame clones only, not all of them. The table has about 50,000 clones, approximately 80% seen once. The sequences come from CD4+ or CD8+ T cells sorted from blood, collected in a trial of the OX40 agonist ivuxolimab. The receptor set was obtained from an adult with an advanced solid tumor such as melanoma, head and neck, liver or kidney cancer. Both conserved end residues are part of each CDR3. D genes are given only for firm matches. Clone size is shown for a subset of rows, as once, few, many or a class of expanded clone.

V gene: TRBV11-2
J gene: TRBJ2-3
D gene: TRBD1
clone size: NA
CDR3 protein: CASSLRTGMGTDTQYF
CDR3 DNA: TGTGCCAGCAGCTTACGGACAGGGATGGGCACAGATACGCAGTATTTT

V gene: TRBV5-1
J gene: TRBJ2-7
D gene: NA
clone size: NA
CDR3 protein: CASSLSPGRYEQYF
CDR3 DNA: TGCGCCAGCAGCTTGTCGCCGGGGCGGTACGAGCAGTACTTC

V gene: TRBV7-9
J gene: TRBJ2-1
D gene: TRBD1
clone size: NA
CDR3 protein: CASSLARATPDRGNEQFF
CDR3 DNA: TGTGCCAGCAGCTTAGCACGGGCTACCCCAGACAGGGGCAATGAGCAGTTCTTC

V gene: TRBV4-1
J gene: TRBJ2-3
D gene: TRBD2
clone size: NA
CDR3 protein: CASSHLGLANTDTQYF
CDR3 DNA: TGCGCCAGCAGCCACCTGGGACTAGCGAACACAGATACGCAGTATTTT

V gene: TRBV11-1
J gene: TRBJ1-3
D gene: NA
clone size: NA
CDR3 protein: CASSSGPGNTIYF
CDR3 DNA: TGTGCCAGCAGCTCCGGGCCAGGAAACACCATATATTTT

V gene: TRBV9
J gene: TRBJ2-7
D gene: TRBD2
clone size: NA
CDR3 protein: CASSVDSGSPYEQYF
CDR3 DNA: TGTGCCAGCAGCGTAGATAGCGGGAGCCCCTACGAGCAGTACTTC

V gene: TRBV7-2
J gene: TRBJ1-2
D gene: NA
clone size: NA
CDR3 protein: CASRGSFLGYTF
CDR3 DNA: TGTGCCAGCAGAGGAAGTTTTTTGGGCTACACCTTC

V gene: TRBV5-1
J gene: TRBJ1-1
D gene: TRBD1
clone size: NA
CDR3 protein: CASSWTGSNTEAFF
CDR3 DNA: TGCGCCAGCAGCTGGACAGGTTCGAACACTGAAGCTTTCTTT

V gene: TRBV7-2
J gene: TRBJ1-2
D gene: TRBD1
clone size: NA
CDR3 protein: CASSLQPTGVGYTF
CDR3 DNA: TGTGCCAGCAGCCTCCAGCCGACAGGGGTAGGCTACACCTTC

V gene: TRBV10-2
J gene: TRBJ1-5
D gene: NA
clone size: few
CDR3 protein: CASRITGSSNQPQHF
CDR3 DNA: TGCGCCAGCAGGATTACAGGTTCTAGCAATCAGCCCCAGCATTTT

V gene: TRBV5-1
J gene: TRBJ2-1
D gene: NA
clone size: NA
CDR3 protein: CASSLSTGNEQFF
CDR3 DNA: TGCGCCAGCAGCTTATCCACGGGTAATGAGCAGTTCTTC

V gene: TRBV2
J gene: TRBJ2-7
D gene: NA
clone size: NA
CDR3 protein: CASREQRYEQYF
CDR3 DNA: TGTGCCAGCAGGGAACAGAGATACGAGCAGTACTTC

V gene: TRBV18
J gene: TRBJ2-7
D gene: NA
clone size: few
CDR3 protein: CASSPLGTDYEQYF
CDR3 DNA: TGTGCCAGCTCACCACTTGGGACGGACTACGAGCAGTACTTC

V gene: TRBV6-5
J gene: TRBJ2-1
D gene: TRBD2
clone size: NA
CDR3 protein: CASSSGLAGVVQFF
CDR3 DNA: TGTGCCAGCAGTTCGGGACTAGCGGGGGTCGTGCAGTTCTTC

V gene: TRBV19
J gene: TRBJ2-1
D gene: TRBD1
clone size: once
CDR3 protein: CASSIPTGGGKQFF
CDR3 DNA: TGTGCCAGTAGTATCCCGACAGGGGGTGGAAAGCAGTTCTTC

V gene: TRBV5-4
J gene: TRBJ2-7
D gene: NA
clone size: NA
CDR3 protein: CASSLGGRLAYEQYF
CDR3 DNA: TGTGCCAGCAGCTTGGGGGGGAGACTAGCCTACGAGCAGTACTTC

V gene: TRBV7-6
J gene: TRBJ1-2
D gene: NA
clone size: NA
CDR3 protein: CASTPDPRTYGYTF
CDR3 DNA: TGTGCCAGCACCCCGGACCCAAGGACCTATGGCTACACCTTC

V gene: TRBV5-4
J gene: TRBJ2-2
D gene: NA
clone size: NA
CDR3 protein: CASSQGGSTGELFF
CDR3 DNA: TGTGCCAGCAGCCAGGGGGGGAGCACCGGGGAGCTGTTTTTT

V gene: TRBV5-4
J gene: TRBJ2-5
D gene: NA
clone size: NA
CDR3 protein: CASREGGRMQETQYF
CDR3 DNA: TGTGCCAGCAGAGAGGGGGGGCGTATGCAAGAGACCCAGTACTTC

V gene: TRBV13
J gene: TRBJ1-2
D gene: TRBD1
clone size: NA
CDR3 protein: CASSLEGGNYGYTF
CDR3 DNA: TGTGCCAGCAGCTTAGAAGGGGGCAACTATGGCTACACCTTC

V gene: TRBV2
J gene: TRBJ1-6
D gene: NA
clone size: few
CDR3 protein: CASTVTYNSPLHF
CDR3 DNA: TGTGCCAGCACGGTCACCTATAATTCACCCCTCCACTTT

V gene: TRBV6-1
J gene: TRBJ2-7
D gene: TRBD1
clone size: NA
CDR3 protein: CASGGAGRGMNEQYF
CDR3 DNA: TGTGCCAGCGGAGGTGCAGGCAGGGGGATGAACGAGCAGTACTTC

V gene: TRBV30
J gene: TRBJ1-1
D gene: TRBD1
clone size: NA
CDR3 protein: CAWNRQGLNTEAFF
CDR3 DNA: TGTGCCTGGAATCGACAGGGATTGAACACTGAAGCTTTCTTT

V gene: TRBV12-5
J gene: TRBJ1-2
D gene: NA
clone size: medium-sized
CDR3 protein: CASGYTRDANYGYTF
CDR3 DNA: TGTGCTAGTGGTTACACCAGGGATGCTAACTATGGCTACACCTTC

V gene: TRBV30
J gene: TRBJ1-2
D gene: NA
clone size: NA
CDR3 protein: CAWSLSGKGGYTF
CDR3 DNA: TGTGCCTGGAGTCTTTCCGGGAAAGGCGGCTACACCTTC

V gene: TRBV5-6
J gene: TRBJ1-2
D gene: NA
clone size: NA
CDR3 protein: CASSLRFYGYTF
CDR3 DNA: TGTGCCAGCAGCTTGCGTTTCTATGGCTACACCTTC

V gene: TRBV27
J gene: TRBJ2-1
D gene: TRBD2
clone size: NA
CDR3 protein: CASSTGLAGVEQFF
CDR3 DNA: TGTGCCAGCAGTACCGGACTAGCGGGGGTCGAGCAGTTCTTC

V gene: TRBV19
J gene: TRBJ2-1
D gene: TRBD2
clone size: NA
CDR3 protein: CASSMREYYNEQFF
CDR3 DNA: TGTGCCAGTAGTATGCGGGAGTATTACAATGAGCAGTTCTTC

V gene: TRBV18
J gene: TRBJ1-2
D gene: NA
clone size: NA
CDR3 protein: CASSRDRESNYGYTF
CDR3 DNA: TGTGCCAGCTCACGAGACAGAGAATCGAACTATGGCTACACCTTC

V gene: TRBV7-2
J gene: TRBJ1-2
D gene: NA
clone size: once
CDR3 protein: CASSLAPGTNNYGYTF
CDR3 DNA: TGTGCCAGCAGCTTAGCCCCCGGGACAAATAACTATGGCTACACCTTC

V gene: TRBV6-5
J gene: TRBJ1-5
D gene: NA
clone size: NA
CDR3 protein: CASSLAANSNQPQHF
CDR3 DNA: TGTGCCAGCAGTTTAGCAGCGAATAGCAATCAGCCCCAGCATTTT

V gene: TRBV21-1
J gene: TRBJ2-3
D gene: NA
clone size: NA
CDR3 protein: CASSKGGEHTDTQYF
CDR3 DNA: TGTGCCAGCAGCAAAGGGGGGGAGCACACAGATACGCAGTATTTT

V gene: TRBV5-1
J gene: TRBJ2-2
D gene: NA
clone size: few
CDR3 protein: CASSLIQTNTGELFF
CDR3 DNA: TGCGCCAGCAGCTTGATCCAGACGAACACCGGGGAGCTGTTTTTT

V gene: TRBV19
J gene: TRBJ1-5
D gene: TRBD1
clone size: NA
CDR3 protein: CASSYVPGQVRGDQPQHF
CDR3 DNA: TGTGCCAGTAGTTACGTCCCGGGACAGGTTCGGGGCGATCAGCCCCAGCATTTT

V gene: TRBV10-2
J gene: TRBJ1-5
D gene: TRBD1
clone size: NA
CDR3 protein: CASSLDRVNQPQHF
CDR3 DNA: TGCGCCAGCAGTTTGGACAGGGTGAATCAGCCCCAGCATTTT

V gene: TRBV7-2
J gene: TRBJ1-4
D gene: NA
clone size: NA
CDR3 protein: CASSLLRGPNEKLFF
CDR3 DNA: TGTGCCAGCAGCTTACTCCGGGGCCCTAATGAAAAACTGTTTTTT

V gene: TRBV7-8
J gene: TRBJ1-5
D gene: TRBD1
clone size: NA
CDR3 protein: CASSSPKGQGPNQPQHF
CDR3 DNA: TGTGCCAGCAGTTCTCCAAAGGGACAGGGCCCAAATCAGCCCCAGCATTTT

V gene: TRBV20-1
J gene: TRBJ2-7
D gene: TRBD1
clone size: NA
CDR3 protein: CRRQGSDEQYF
CDR3 DNA: TGCAGGAGACAGGGATCGGACGAGCAGTACTTC